A selection of T cell receptor beta chains follows, all from one sample in a study of early T cells in non-severe SARS-CoV-2 infection. TCRdb analysed the 5' RACE reads with MiXCR anew, one entry per CDR3 protein. The table records roughly 60,000 distinct CDR3 sequences, 6.5% to 8.5% of them present only once. Material: whole blood. The receptors were gathered from an adult who was a healthcare worker with PCR-confirmed SARS-CoV-2 infection or an uninfected control (not recorded which). The CDR3 runs from the conserved cysteine through the conserved F or W. The order of the fields is CDR3 length, V gene, J gene, D gene, clone size, CDR3 DNA, CDR3 protein. D genes are given only for firm matches. Clone size is given for some rows only: seen once, a few or many times, or a class if the clone is expanded.

>15|TRBV28|TRBJ2-2|TRBD2|many
TGTGCCAGCCAACGTAGCGGGGCGAACACCGGGGAGCTGTTTTTT
CASQRSGANTGELFF
>16|TRBV6-5|TRBJ2-7|-|many
TGTGCCAGCAGTTACTCCAGGACAGTGATCTCCTACGAGCAGTACTTC
CASSYSRTVISYEQYF
>17|TRBV7-3|TRBJ2-3|TRBD1|many
TGTGCCAGCAGCTTAACTGGGGACAGGGGTGGGCCAGATACGCAGTATTTT
CASSLTGDRGGPDTQYF
>11|TRBV10-2|TRBJ2-7|TRBD2|many
TGCGCCAGCGGACCGGGAGGGGAGCAGTACTTC
CASGPGGEQYF
>14|TRBV20-1|TRBJ2-3|TRBD2|few
TGCAGTGCTAAGCCCCCCAGCGGGGCAGATACGCAGTATTTT
CSAKPPSGADTQYF
>14|TRBV7-6|TRBJ2-7|-|few
TGTGCCAGCAGCTTGGGCCAGGACGGCTACGAGCAGTACTTC
CASSLGQDGYEQYF
>15|TRBV2|TRBJ2-7|-|many
TGTGCCAGCAACCCCCAAACGGGCAGCACCTACGAGCAGTACTTC
CASNPQTGSTYEQYF
>18|TRBV6-1|TRBJ2-2|TRBD1|-
TGTGCCATCGGGACAGGGGGTCTAGCGACGACGGACACCGGGGAGCTGTTTTTT
CAIGTGGLATTDTGELFF
>16|TRBV27|TRBJ2-2|TRBD2|many
TGTGCCAGCAGCTGGACTAGCGGGAGAGGGACCGGGGAGCTGTTTTTT
CASSWTSGRGTGELFF
>15|TRBV6-1|TRBJ1-1|-|few
TGTGCCAGCAGGCTCCTCCAAGACTCGAACACTGAAGCTTTCTTT
CASRLLQDSNTEAFF
>17|TRBV2|TRBJ2-6|TRBD1|medium-sized
TGTGCCAGCAGTGACAGGGGGCTCCTCTCTGGGGCCAACGTCCTGACTTTC
CASSDRGLLSGANVLTF
>14|TRBV20-1|TRBJ2-7|-|many
TGCAGTGCTAGCCCCCTCCACACGCCCTACGAGCAGTACTTC
CSASPLHTPYEQYF
>14|TRBV5-1|TRBJ2-7|TRBD1|-
TGCGCCAGCAGCTTGGAACCGGGACAGGGTGGTCTGTACTTC
CASSLEPGQGGLYF
>14|TRBV28|TRBJ2-5|-|-
TGTGCCAGCCAGATATTATCCGTTCAGGGGACCCAGTACTTC
CASQILSVQGTQYF
>16|TRBV7-8|TRBJ2-3|TRBD2|few
TGTGCCAGCAGCTTAGTCGGCGGGAGGGACACAGATACGCAGTATTTT
CASSLVGGRDTDTQYF
>13|TRBV27|TRBJ2-7|-|-
TGTGCCAGCAGTTTAAACACCGACCACGAGCAGTACTTC
CASSLNTDHEQYF
>14|TRBV30|TRBJ2-1|TRBD2|-
TGTGCCTGGAGGTTAGCGGGAGTGGGCAATGAGCAGTTCTTC
CAWRLAGVGNEQFF
>14|TRBV7-6|TRBJ2-1|-|few
TGTGCCAGCAGCTTGGGCATGGGGGTCCATGAGCAGTTCTTC
CASSLGMGVHEQFF
>12|TRBV18|TRBJ2-7|-|many
TGTGCCAGCTCCCCCAGCTCCTACGAGCAGTACTTC
CASSPSSYEQYF
>14|TRBV28|TRBJ2-7|-|-
TGTGCCAGCAGTTTAATGGGGGGGCGCGACGAGCAGTACTTC
CASSLMGGRDEQYF
>14|TRBV5-1|TRBJ1-6|TRBD1|few
TGCGCCAGCAGCCGGACAGGGGGAAATTCACCCCTCCACTTT
CASSRTGGNSPLHF
>13|TRBV29-1|TRBJ1-1|-|-
TGCAGCGTTGCTCGGCAGGGGTACACTGAAGCTTTCTTT
CSVARQGYTEAFF
>17|TRBV18|TRBJ1-1|TRBD1|many
TGTGCCAGCTCACCCGGCGGGACAGGGGGCTGGGCCACTGAAGCTTTCTTT
CASSPGGTGGWATEAFF
>13|TRBV4-1|TRBJ2-1|-|few
TGCGCCAGCAGCCAAGTGGCTATCAATGAGCAGTTCTTC
CASSQVAINEQFF
>11|TRBV29-1|TRBJ2-7|TRBD1|many
TGCAGCGTCGACAGGGGCCACGAGCAGTACTTC
CSVDRGHEQYF
>16|TRBV5-1|TRBJ1-1|-|many
TGCGCCAGCAGCTTGATGGGAAGCGGGCTGAACACTGAAGCTTTCTTT
CASSLMGSGLNTEAFF
>14|TRBV30|TRBJ2-7|-|-
TGTGCCTGGAGTGTTACTACAAAGGTTAACGAGCAGTACTTC
CAWSVTTKVNEQYF
>17|TRBV7-9|TRBJ2-1|TRBD1|-
TGTGCCAGCAGCTTACCCCCCGACAGGGGAGTGAGCAATGAGCAGTTCTTC
CASSLPPDRGVSNEQFF
>16|TRBV2|TRBJ2-1|TRBD2|-
TGTGCCAGCAGTGAAGCTGGGGGGGTCTACAGCGATGAGCAGTTCTTC
CASSEAGGVYSDEQFF
>17|TRBV7-9|TRBJ1-1|-|many
TGTGCCAGCAGCTTAGCGAAAGTGAATTTACTGAACACTGAAGCTTTCTTT
CASSLAKVNLLNTEAFF
>14|TRBV5-1|TRBJ2-3|-|-
TGCGCCAGCAGCTTGGAACAGCTCACAGATACGCAGTATTTT
CASSLEQLTDTQYF
>13|TRBV30|TRBJ2-7|TRBD1|-
TGTGCCTGTGAACAGGGGGCGAGGAACGAGCAGTACTTC
CACEQGARNEQYF
>12|TRBV28|TRBJ2-7|-|-
TGTGCCATCAGGACGGGGATACACGAGCAGTACTTC
CAIRTGIHEQYF
>17|TRBV7-2|TRBJ2-2|TRBD2|few
TGTGCCAGCAGCTTAAGCAGGCGGGAGGGCCGGACCGGGGAGCTGTTTTTT
CASSLSRREGRTGELFF
>15|TRBV2|TRBJ2-1|TRBD2|many
TGTGCCAGCAGTGAAGTAGCGGGAGGGCCGGGCGAGCAGTTCTTC
CASSEVAGGPGEQFF
>15|TRBV6-1|TRBJ1-5|-|few
TGTGCCAGCAGTGAGATTTACGGTAGCAATCAGCCCCAGCATTTT
CASSEIYGSNQPQHF
>13|TRBV5-1|TRBJ2-3|-|-
TGCGCCAGCAGCCCGAAGCGGGCAGATACGCAGTATTTT
CASSPKRADTQYF
>16|TRBV5-4|TRBJ2-3|TRBD2|-
TGTGCCAGCAGCTCACGGACGGGACTAAACACAGATACGCAGTATTTT
CASSSRTGLNTDTQYF
>14|TRBV7-9|TRBJ2-2|-|many
TGTGCCAGCAGCTTAGAACGAGCCACCGGGGAGCTGTTTTTT
CASSLERATGELFF
>13|TRBV12-3/TRBV12-4|TRBJ1-5|-|-
TGTGCCAGCAGTTTAGGGGGGGGTCAGCCCCAGCATTTT
CASSLGGGQPQHF
>19|TRBV10-3|TRBJ2-1|TRBD2|few
TGTGCCATCAGTGAGTCGACTCTGACTAGCTCGCGGACCTACAATGAGCAGTTCTTC
CAISESTLTSSRTYNEQFF
>14|TRBV29-1|TRBJ2-5|-|many
TGCAGCGTTATGTCAGAGTGGTTAGCAGAGACCCAGTACTTC
CSVMSEWLAETQYF
>17|TRBV28|TRBJ2-1|TRBD2|few
TGTGCCAGCAGTTTCCAATTAGGGCGGGAGGGTTTCAATGAGCAGTTCTTC
CASSFQLGREGFNEQFF
>14|TRBV20-1|TRBJ2-1|-|many
TGCAGTGCTAGAGATCCGACCAGGGCTAATGAGCAGTTCTTC
CSARDPTRANEQFF
>15|TRBV11-3|TRBJ2-5|TRBD2|few
TGTGCCAGCAGCATGGGACTAGCGGGAGGCGAGACCCAGTACTTC
CASSMGLAGGETQYF
>10|TRBV19|TRBJ1-2|-|-
TGTGCCAGCAATCAAGATGGCTACACCTTC
CASNQDGYTF
>14|TRBV28|TRBJ1-2|-|-
TGTGCCAGCCGAACTAGGGGTTCCAACTATGGCTACACCTTC
CASRTRGSNYGYTF
>13|TRBV20-1|TRBJ1-1|-|few
TGCAGTGCGCGTGAGGAATTGGGCACTGAAGCTTTCTTT
CSAREELGTEAFF
>15|TRBV18|TRBJ2-5|TRBD1|-
TGTGCCAGCTCACGATACGTACAGGGGAGCGAGACCCAGTACTTC
CASSRYVQGSETQYF
>13|TRBV7-9|TRBJ1-3|-|few
TGTGCCAGCAGCCGGTACTCTGAAAACACCATATATTTT
CASSRYSENTIYF
>15|TRBV15|TRBJ2-2|TRBD1|many
TGTGCCACCAGCAGAGATCCTCGACAGGGCGGGGAGCTGTTTTTT
CATSRDPRQGGELFF
>16|TRBV4-2|TRBJ2-4|TRBD2|many
TGTGCCAGCAGCCAAGGACTAGCGGGAGCCAAAAACATTCAGTACTTC
CASSQGLAGAKNIQYF
>16|TRBV9|TRBJ2-5|TRBD2|many
TGTGCCAGCAGCCTCCTCGGGACTAGCGGCCCAGAGACCCAGTACTTC
CASSLLGTSGPETQYF
>11|TRBV5-1|TRBJ1-3|-|few
TGCGCCAGCAGCTATGGAAACACCATATATTTT
CASSYGNTIYF
>13|TRBV6-2/TRBV6-3|TRBJ2-4|-|-
TGTGCCAGCAGTGGGGCGGCCAAAAACATTCAGTACTTC
CASSGAAKNIQYF